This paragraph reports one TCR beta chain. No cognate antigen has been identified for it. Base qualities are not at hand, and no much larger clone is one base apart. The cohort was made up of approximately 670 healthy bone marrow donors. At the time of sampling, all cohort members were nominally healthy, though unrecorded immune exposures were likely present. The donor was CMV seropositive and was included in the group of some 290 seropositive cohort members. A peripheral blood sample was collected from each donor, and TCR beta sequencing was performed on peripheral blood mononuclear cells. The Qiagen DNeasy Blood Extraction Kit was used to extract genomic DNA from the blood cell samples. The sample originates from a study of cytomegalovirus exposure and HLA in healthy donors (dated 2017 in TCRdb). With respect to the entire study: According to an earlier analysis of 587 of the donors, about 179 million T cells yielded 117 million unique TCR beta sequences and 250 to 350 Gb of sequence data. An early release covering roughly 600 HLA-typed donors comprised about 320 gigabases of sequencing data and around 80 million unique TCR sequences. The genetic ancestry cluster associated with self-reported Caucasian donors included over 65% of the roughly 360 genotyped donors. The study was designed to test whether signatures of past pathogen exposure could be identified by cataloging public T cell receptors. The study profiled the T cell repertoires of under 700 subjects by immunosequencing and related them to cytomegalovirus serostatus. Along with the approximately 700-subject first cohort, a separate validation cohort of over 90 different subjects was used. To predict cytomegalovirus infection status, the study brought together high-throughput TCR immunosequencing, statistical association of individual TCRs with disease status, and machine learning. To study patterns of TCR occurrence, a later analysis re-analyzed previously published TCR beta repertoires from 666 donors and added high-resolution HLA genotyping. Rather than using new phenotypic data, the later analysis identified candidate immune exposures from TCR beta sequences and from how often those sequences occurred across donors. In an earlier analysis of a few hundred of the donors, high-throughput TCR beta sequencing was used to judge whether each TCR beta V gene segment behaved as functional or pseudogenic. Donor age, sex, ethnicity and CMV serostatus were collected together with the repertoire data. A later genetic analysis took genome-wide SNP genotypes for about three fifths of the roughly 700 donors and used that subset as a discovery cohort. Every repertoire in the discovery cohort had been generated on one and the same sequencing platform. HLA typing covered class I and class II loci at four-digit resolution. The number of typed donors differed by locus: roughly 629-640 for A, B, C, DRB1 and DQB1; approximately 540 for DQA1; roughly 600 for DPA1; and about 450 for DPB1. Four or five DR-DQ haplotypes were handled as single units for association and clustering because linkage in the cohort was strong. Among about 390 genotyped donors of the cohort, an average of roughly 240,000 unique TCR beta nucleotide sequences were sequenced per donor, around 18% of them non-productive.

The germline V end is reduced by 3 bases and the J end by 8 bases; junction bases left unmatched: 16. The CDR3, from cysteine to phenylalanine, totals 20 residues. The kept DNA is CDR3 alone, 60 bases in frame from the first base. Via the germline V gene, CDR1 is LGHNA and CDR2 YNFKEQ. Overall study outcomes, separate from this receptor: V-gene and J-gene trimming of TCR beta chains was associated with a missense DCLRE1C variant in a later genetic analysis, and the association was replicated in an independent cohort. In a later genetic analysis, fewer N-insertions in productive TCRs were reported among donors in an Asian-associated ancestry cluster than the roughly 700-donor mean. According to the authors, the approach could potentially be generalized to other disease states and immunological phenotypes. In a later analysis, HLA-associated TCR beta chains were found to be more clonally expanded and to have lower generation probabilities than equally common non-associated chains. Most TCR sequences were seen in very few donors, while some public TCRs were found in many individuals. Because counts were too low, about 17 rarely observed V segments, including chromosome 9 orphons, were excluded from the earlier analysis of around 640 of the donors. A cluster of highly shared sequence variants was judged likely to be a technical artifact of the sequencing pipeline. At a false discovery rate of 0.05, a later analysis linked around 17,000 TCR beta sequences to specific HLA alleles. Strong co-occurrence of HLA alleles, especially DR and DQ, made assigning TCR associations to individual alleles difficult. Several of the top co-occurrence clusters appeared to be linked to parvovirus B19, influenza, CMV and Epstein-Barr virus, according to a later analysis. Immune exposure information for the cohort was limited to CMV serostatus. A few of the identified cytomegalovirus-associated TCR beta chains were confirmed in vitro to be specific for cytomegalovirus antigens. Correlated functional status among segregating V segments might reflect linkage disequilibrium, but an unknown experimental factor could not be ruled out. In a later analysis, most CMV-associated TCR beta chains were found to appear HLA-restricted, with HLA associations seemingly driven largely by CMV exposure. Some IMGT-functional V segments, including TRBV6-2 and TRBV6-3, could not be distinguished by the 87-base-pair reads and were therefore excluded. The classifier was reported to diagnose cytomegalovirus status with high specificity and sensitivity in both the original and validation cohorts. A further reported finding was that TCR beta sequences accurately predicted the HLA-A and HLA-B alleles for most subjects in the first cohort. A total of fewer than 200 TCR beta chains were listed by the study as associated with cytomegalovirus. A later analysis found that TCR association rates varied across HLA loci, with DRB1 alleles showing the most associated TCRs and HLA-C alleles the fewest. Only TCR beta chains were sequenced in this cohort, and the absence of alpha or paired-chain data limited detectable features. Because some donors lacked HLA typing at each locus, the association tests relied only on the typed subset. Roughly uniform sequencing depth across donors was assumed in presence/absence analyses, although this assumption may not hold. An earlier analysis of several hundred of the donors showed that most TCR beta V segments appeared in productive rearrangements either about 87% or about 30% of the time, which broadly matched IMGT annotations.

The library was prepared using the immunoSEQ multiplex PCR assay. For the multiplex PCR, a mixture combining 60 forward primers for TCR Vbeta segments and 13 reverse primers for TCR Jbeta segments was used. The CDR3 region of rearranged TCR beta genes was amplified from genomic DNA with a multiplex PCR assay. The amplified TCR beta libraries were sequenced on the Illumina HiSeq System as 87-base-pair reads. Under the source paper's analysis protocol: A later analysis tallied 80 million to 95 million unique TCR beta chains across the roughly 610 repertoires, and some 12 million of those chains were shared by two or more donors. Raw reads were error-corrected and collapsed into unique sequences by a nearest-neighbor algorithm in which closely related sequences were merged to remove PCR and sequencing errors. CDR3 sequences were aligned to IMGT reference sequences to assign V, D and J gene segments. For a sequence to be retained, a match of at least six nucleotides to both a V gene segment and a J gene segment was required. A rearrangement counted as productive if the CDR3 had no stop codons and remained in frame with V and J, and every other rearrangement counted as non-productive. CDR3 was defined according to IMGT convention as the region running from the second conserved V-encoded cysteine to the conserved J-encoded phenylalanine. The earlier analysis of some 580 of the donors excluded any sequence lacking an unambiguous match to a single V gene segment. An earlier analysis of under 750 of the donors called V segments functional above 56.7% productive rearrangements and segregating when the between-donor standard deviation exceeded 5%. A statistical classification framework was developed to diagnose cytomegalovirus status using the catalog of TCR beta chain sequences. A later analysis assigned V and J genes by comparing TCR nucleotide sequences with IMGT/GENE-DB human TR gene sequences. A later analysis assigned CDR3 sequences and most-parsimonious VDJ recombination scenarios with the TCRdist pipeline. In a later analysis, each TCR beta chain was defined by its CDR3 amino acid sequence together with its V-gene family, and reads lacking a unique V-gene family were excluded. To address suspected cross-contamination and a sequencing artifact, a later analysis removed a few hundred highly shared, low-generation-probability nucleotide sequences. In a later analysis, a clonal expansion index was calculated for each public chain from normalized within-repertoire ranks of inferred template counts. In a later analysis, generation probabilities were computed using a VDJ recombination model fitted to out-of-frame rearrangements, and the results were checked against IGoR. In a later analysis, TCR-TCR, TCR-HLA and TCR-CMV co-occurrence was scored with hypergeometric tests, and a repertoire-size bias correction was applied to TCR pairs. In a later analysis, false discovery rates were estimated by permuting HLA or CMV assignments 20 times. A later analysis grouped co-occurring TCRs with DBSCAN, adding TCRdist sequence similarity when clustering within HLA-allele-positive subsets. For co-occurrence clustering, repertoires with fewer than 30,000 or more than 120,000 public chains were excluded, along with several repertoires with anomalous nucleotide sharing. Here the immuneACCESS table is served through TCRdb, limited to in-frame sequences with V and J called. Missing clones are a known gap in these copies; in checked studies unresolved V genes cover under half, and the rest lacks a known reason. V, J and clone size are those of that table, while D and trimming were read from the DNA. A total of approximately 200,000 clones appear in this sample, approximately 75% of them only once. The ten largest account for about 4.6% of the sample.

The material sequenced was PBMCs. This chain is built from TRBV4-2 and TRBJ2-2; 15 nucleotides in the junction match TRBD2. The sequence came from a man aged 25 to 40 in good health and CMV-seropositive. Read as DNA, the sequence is TGTGCCAGCAGCCATGGACTAGCGGGAGGGGCCCCTCCTCTGCGGGGGGAGCTGTTTTTT. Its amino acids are CASSHGLAGGAPPLRGELFF.